Listed below are T cell receptor beta chains from one sample, sequenced in a study of control samples from healthy donors and cancer patients. The protocol was immunoSEQ multiplex PCR, while the TCRdb copy is restricted to in-frame clones and leaves out a portion. The sample records 150,000 to 200,000 clones, 91% being singletons. Input material: blood. All receptors come from a woman aged 25 to 39 in good health. CDR3s include the opening cysteine and the closing phenylalanine or tryptophan. The D gene is left open where the match is weak. The listing skips clone size in some rows; elsewhere it reads once, few, many or a size class.

>once|TRBV7-7|TRBD2|TRBJ2-5
CASSLAAGGQETQYF
TGTGCCAGCAGCTTAGCGGCGGGGGGGCAAGAGACCCAGTACTTC
>-|TRBV27|-|TRBJ2-3
CASSKRDSGITDTQYF
TGTGCCAGCAGTAAGAGGGACTCTGGAATCACAGATACGCAGTATTTT
>-|TRBV9|-|TRBJ1-2
CASSVDQVGNYGYTF
TGTGCCAGCAGCGTAGATCAGGTTGGAAACTATGGCTACACCTTC
>-|TRBV19|-|TRBJ2-1
CASSSTSNNEQFF
TGTGCCAGTAGTTCGACTAGTAACAATGAGCAGTTCTTC
>-|TRBV27|-|TRBJ2-2
CASSSSTVTGELFF
TGTGCCAGCAGTTCCTCCACAGTCACCGGGGAGCTGTTTTTT
>-|TRBV7-9|-|TRBJ2-1
CASSLSYNEQFF
TGTGCCAGCAGCTTATCCTACAATGAGCAGTTCTTC
>-|TRBV18|-|TRBJ2-2
CASSPQASNTGELFF
TGTGCCAGCTCACCACAGGCCTCGAACACCGGGGAGCTGTTTTTT
>-|TRBV7-2|-|TRBJ2-7
CASSVRTNSYEQYF
TGTGCCAGCAGCGTACGGACTAACTCCTACGAGCAGTACTTC
>-|TRBV15|-|TRBJ1-6
CATSGYNSPLHF
TGTGCCACCAGCGGGTACAATTCACCCCTCCACTTT
>once|TRBV29-1|TRBD1|TRBJ2-2
CSAQTGGGTGELFF
TGCAGCGCCCAGACAGGGGGCGGCACCGGGGAGCTGTTTTTT
>-|TRBV19|TRBD2|TRBJ2-7
CASSMRRHLLAGVSYEQYF
TGTGCCAGTAGTATGAGGAGACACCTACTAGCGGGAGTCTCCTACGAGCAGTACTTC
>-|TRBV10-3|-|TRBJ1-1
CAISLTWNTEAFF
TGTGCCATCAGCTTGACATGGAACACTGAAGCTTTCTTT
>-|TRBV7-8|TRBD1|TRBJ2-2
CASSLKGARTGELFF
TGTGCCAGCAGCTTAAAGGGGGCAAGGACCGGGGAGCTGTTTTTT
>-|TRBV27|-|TRBJ1-4
CASSIFGDNEKLFF
TGTGCCAGCAGTATATTCGGGGATAATGAAAAACTGTTTTTT
>-|TRBV28|-|TRBJ2-5
CASSLGGTQETQYF
TGTGCCAGCAGTTTAGGAGGGACTCAAGAGACCCAGTACTTC
>-|TRBV29-1|TRBD1|TRBJ1-2
CSVEDGTGGEYYTF
TGCAGCGTTGAAGATGGGACAGGGGGCGAGTACTACACCTTC
>-|TRBV6-1|-|TRBJ1-3
CASSEGGNTIYF
TGTGCCAGCAGTGAAGGGGGAAACACCATATATTTT
>-|TRBV5-1|-|TRBJ1-3
CASSLVFRGFGNTIYF
TGCGCCAGCAGCTTGGTGTTTAGAGGCTTTGGAAACACCATATATTTT
>-|TRBV14|-|TRBJ2-1
CASSQDLLYNEQFF
TGTGCCAGCAGCCAAGATCTACTCTACAATGAGCAGTTCTTC
>-|TRBV19|-|TRBJ1-5
CASSIVGNQPQHF
TGTGCCAGTAGTATTGTGGGGAATCAGCCCCAGCATTTT
>-|TRBV27|-|TRBJ2-5
CASSRRRDQETQYF
TGTGCCAGCAGTCGCCGCAGGGACCAAGAGACCCAGTACTTC
>-|TRBV29-1|TRBD1|TRBJ2-7
CSVEVRTGGYYEQYF
TGCAGCGTTGAAGTAAGGACAGGGGGCTACTACGAGCAGTACTTC
>-|TRBV24-1|TRBD1|TRBJ2-1
CATSDWTGGRNEQFF
TGTGCCACCAGTGATTGGACAGGGGGCCGAAATGAGCAGTTCTTC
>-|TRBV6-4|TRBD1|TRBJ2-3
CASSEAGGGTDTQYF
TGTGCCAGCAGTGAGGCAGGGGGCGGCACAGATACGCAGTATTTT
>once|TRBV30|TRBD1|TRBJ1-5
CAWTRPGTGSNQPQHF
TGTGCCTGGACCCGTCCCGGGACAGGGAGCAATCAGCCCCAGCATTTT
>-|TRBV28|-|TRBJ1-4
CASRGGQYEKLFF
TGTGCCAGCAGGGGGGGGCAGTATGAAAAACTGTTTTTT
>-|TRBV7-9|TRBD2|TRBJ2-1
CASSPLAGVGNEQFF
TGTGCCAGCAGCCCCCTAGCGGGAGTGGGCAATGAGCAGTTCTTC
>-|TRBV27|TRBD2|TRBJ2-2
CASSYSGTRIPNTGELFF
TGTGCCAGCAGTTACTCCGGGACTAGGATTCCGAACACCGGGGAGCTGTTTTTT
>-|TRBV4-1|-|TRBJ1-1
CASSQGRAGGNTEAFF
TGCGCCAGCAGCCAAGGCAGGGCGGGGGGGAACACTGAAGCTTTCTTT
>-|TRBV7-2|-|TRBJ2-2
CASSFRQNTGELFF
TGTGCCAGCAGCTTCAGACAGAACACCGGGGAGCTGTTTTTT
>-|TRBV11-3|TRBD1|TRBJ2-7
CASSPGQGFHEQYF
TGTGCCAGCAGCCCGGGACAGGGGTTTCACGAGCAGTACTTC
>once|TRBV19|-|TRBJ1-4
CASIGRVQEKLFF
TGTGCCAGTATTGGAAGGGTCCAAGAAAAACTGTTTTTT
>-|TRBV9|TRBD2|TRBJ2-3
CASSPRTSGSPDTQYF
TGTGCCAGCAGCCCGAGGACTAGCGGGAGTCCAGATACGCAGTATTTT
>-|TRBV7-9|TRBD2|TRBJ2-1
CASSLERGSSYNEQFF
TGTGCCAGCAGCTTGGAGCGGGGAAGCTCCTACAATGAGCAGTTCTTC